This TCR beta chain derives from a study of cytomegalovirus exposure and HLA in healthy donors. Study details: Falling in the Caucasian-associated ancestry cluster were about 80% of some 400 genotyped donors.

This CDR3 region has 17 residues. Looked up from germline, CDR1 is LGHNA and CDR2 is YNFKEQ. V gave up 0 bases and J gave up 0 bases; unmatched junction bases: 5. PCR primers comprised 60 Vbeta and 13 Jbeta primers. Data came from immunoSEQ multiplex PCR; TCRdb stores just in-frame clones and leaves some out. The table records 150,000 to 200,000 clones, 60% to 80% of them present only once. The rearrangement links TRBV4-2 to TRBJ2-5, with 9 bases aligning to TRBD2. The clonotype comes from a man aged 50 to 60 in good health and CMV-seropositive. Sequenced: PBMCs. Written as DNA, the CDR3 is TGTGCCAGCAGCCAAGATCCCCTAGCGGGGCACCAAGAGACCCAGTACTTC. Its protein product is CASSQDPLAGHQETQYF.